This T cell receptor beta chain was captured by sequencing in a study of vaccination and CD4 T cells after COVID-19. In the study overall: Comprising six males and four females, the convalescent participants counted two Hispanic individuals among them.

As for treatment: roughly ten-day PBMC culture with coronavirus spike peptide pools or control peptides (ViraFEST assay). The assay that was used to sequence DNA from cultured CD4+ T cells was the Oncomine TCR Beta short-read assay. One entry per CDR3 protein results from TCRdb running MiXCR on the PCR reads. The sample carries 4,000 or so distinct CDR3 sequences, over 20% recorded once. Unmatched junction bases numbered 1, after V lost 6 bases and J lost 1 base. The germline V gene encodes CDR1 MNHNS and CDR2 SASEGT. This CDR3 comprises 14 residues. Judged by abundance, this clonotype is medium-sized (0.01 to 0.1%). Its specificity is unknown.

Sequenced sample: CD4+ T cells from blood, cultured in vitro. This chain uses TRBV6-1 with TRBJ2-2; TRBD1 agrees at 8 bases. This TCR came from a human donor who had recovered from COVID-19. The chain's CDR3 is CASRQGGNTGELFF. Here the CDR3 DNA reads TGTGCCAGCAGACAGGGGGGGAACACCGGGGAGCTGTTTTTT.